The T cell receptor (beta chain) under discussion was sequenced for a study of T-cell reconstitution after alpha-beta-depleted transplantation in children. The TCRbeta library was prepared with unique molecular identifiers. TCRdb processed the PCR reads anew with MiXCR; each CDR3 protein has one entry. The sample yields some 530,000 distinct CDR3 sequences, roughly an eighth seen once. The source was PBMCs from the stem cell graft donor, collected from the stem cell graft. The clonotype was recovered from a human donor who donated a stem cell graft to a child with combined immunodeficiency.

The CDR3 DNA sequence: TGTGCCAGCAGTGGCCGGGTCCAACCTCTAAGCTCCTACAATGAGCAGTTCTTC. Translation gives CASSGRVQPLSSYNEQFF. The rearrangement links TRBV6-1 to TRBJ2-1; D is unclear. V lost 4 bases to trimming and J lost 0 bases, with 19 bases between them. The CDR3 has 18 residues. CDR1 and CDR2 from the germline V gene are MNHNS and SASEGT.